A single sample is the source of the 8 T cell receptor beta chains below, sequenced in a study of radiation and T cells in renal cell carcinoma. As for time point: baseline pretreatment blood. Treatment here: 15 Gy SBRT to primary tumor, nephrectomy 4 weeks later. Method: immunoSEQ multiplex PCR; TCRdb's copy keeps in-frame clones and lacks some. Of around 140,000 clones in the sample, 88% were seen once. Material: blood, obtained from a patient whose treatment included radiotherapy and nephrectomy. The source is a woman between 65 and 79 years old with renal cell carcinoma.

A few counts support this clone. The gene calls are TRBV7-9 and TRBJ1-1; the D is unclear. Germline lookup yields CDR1 SEHNR and CDR2 FQNEAQ (reference sequence). This CDR3 region has 12 residues. Trimming stripped 1 base from V and 4 bases from J, with 4 bases between. The CDR3 DNA follows: TGTGCCAGCAGCTTAGAGCCCACTGAAGCTTTCTTT. The encoded protein is CASSLEPTEAFF.

This rearrangement joins TRBV11-2 to TRBJ1-6; tentatively, D is TRBD1 (5 bases). V dropped 3 bases and J dropped 10 bases, with 22 bases sitting between them. The CDR3 is made up of 17 amino acids. Germline values: CDR1 SGHAT, CDR2 FQNNGV. The chain's CDR3 is CASSFPLRDLGLSPLHF. CDR3 DNA: TGTGCCAGCAGCTTTCCCCTTAGGGACTTAGGTCTATCACCCCTCCACTTT.

This clone was counted a single time. The chain recombines TRBV21-1 with TRBJ1-5. TRBV21-1 is an annotated pseudogene. The length of the CDR3 is 18 residues. The CDR3 coding sequence is TGTGCCAGCAGCAATAGCGGGACCGGTTCATATAGCAATCAGCCCCAGCATTTT. Translating it yields CASSNSGTGSYSNQPQHF.

Written as DNA, the CDR3 is TGTGCTAGTGGTTTGGGTCAGGATACGCAGTATTTT. Its protein product is CASGLGQDTQYF. The V call is TRBV12-5, the J call TRBJ2-3; D gene ambiguous. Germline loops: CDR1 LGHNT, CDR2 FRNRAP. The CDR3 has 12 residues. With 1 base removed from V and 6 bases from J, the gap between germline ends came to 5 bases.

This chain uses TRBV2 with TRBJ2-2; D not certain. Germline CDR1 SNHLY, CDR2 FYNNEI. CDR3 size: 10 residues. With 4 bases removed from V and 6 bases from J, the gap between germline ends came to 0 bases. The CDR3 DNA is TGTGCCAGCAGTGCCGGGGAGCTGTTTTTT. This gives the protein CASSAGELFF.

The rearrangement links TRBV9 to TRBJ2-7; 7 nucleotides align to TRBD1. This CDR3 is 15 amino acids long. In germline, CDR1 is SGDLS, CDR2 YYNGEE. The ends lost 3 bases at V and 3 bases at J; junction bases unmatched: 9. The CDR3 DNA is TGTGCCAGCAGCGCATCCGGGACAGAGAACTACGAGCAGTACTTC. Protein: CASSASGTENYEQYF.

The chain joins TRBV28 to TRBJ1-1; possible D gene TRBD1, 6 bases. This CDR3 is 14 amino acids long. Germline-derived CDR1 and CDR2 are MDHEN and SYDVKM. V was pared by 7 bases and J by 4 bases, with 16 bases between. The CDR3 region has the DNA TGTGCCAGCAACAAACAGGGTTCCCTCACTGAAGCTTTCTTT. It codes for CASNKQGSLTEAFF.

V gene TRBV5-1 combines with J gene TRBJ2-3; 12 positions agree with TRBD1. Germline-derived CDR1 and CDR2 are SGHRS and YFSETQ. The CDR3 sequence is 16 residues long. The trim removed 4 bases at V and 1 base at J, leaving 4 bases unmatched. DNA of the CDR3: TGCGCCAGCAGCCGCGGGGACAGGGGGCGCACAGATACGCAGTATTTT. Protein: CASSRGDRGRTDTQYF.